This entry concerns a single TCR beta chain. Its antigen is undetermined. These data belong to a study of a mutant IDH1 vaccine in newly diagnosed glioma. The overall study: Either 4-6 weeks after radiotherapy alone or alongside temozolomide, vaccination was begun.

Sequencing used immunoSEQ multiplex PCR; TCRdb keeps in-frame clones, though not all of them. The sample has roughly 60,000 clones, roughly 71% seen once; the top ten hold about 4.9%. General study points: Pseudoprogression seemingly bore no relation to changes in top peripheral T cell clonotypes.

CDR1 and CDR2 from the germline V gene are MNHNY and SVGAGI (reference sequence). J was trimmed by 10 bases and V by 4 bases; bases with no gene match: 7. CDR3 length: 13 residues. Time point noted: week 35, safety follow-up. The investigators gave 300 ug of mutant IDH1 20-mer peptide in each vaccine dose, together with topical imiquimod. Sequenced material: PBMCs, taken from a glioma patient whose treatment included an IDH1 peptide vaccine. The clonotype was recovered from a man between 45 and 60 years old with glioma. The chain uses TRBV6-6 and TRBJ1-1, with 9 bases matching TRBD1. CDR3 protein: CASSSGTGNSAFF. CDR3 DNA: TGTGCCAGCAGTTCCGGGACAGGGAACTCAGCTTTCTTT.